This T cell receptor (beta chain) is from a study of blood T cell repertoires in COVID-19. About the research overall: Both acute and convalescent COVID-19 samples were obtained from the United States, Italy and Spain. PBMCs, B-cell-depleted T cells, or T cells provided the cDNA or gDNA that made up the material.

V dropped 3 bases and J dropped 8 bases, with 13 bases sitting between them. The CDR3 has 13 residues. Per germline, CDR1 SNHLY and CDR2 FYNNEI. Authors' analysis steps: It was from reference gene primer amplification that nucleated cell counts were estimated. Clones were read by immunoSEQ multiplex PCR, and TCRdb kept only the in-frame ones, dropping some. V and J calls and clone size come straight from that table; D and trimming were deduced from the DNA. Of some 260,000 clones in the sample, 70% to 90% were seen once. This chain links TRBV2 with TRBJ1-2, with D possibly being TRBD1 (5 bases). The material sequenced was peripheral blood. The TCR was taken from a man aged 18 to 29 with active or convalescent COVID-19. The CDR3 reads CASSDWGDEGYTF. CDR3 sequence (DNA): TGTGCCAGCAGTGATTGGGGCGATGAGGGCTACACCTTC.